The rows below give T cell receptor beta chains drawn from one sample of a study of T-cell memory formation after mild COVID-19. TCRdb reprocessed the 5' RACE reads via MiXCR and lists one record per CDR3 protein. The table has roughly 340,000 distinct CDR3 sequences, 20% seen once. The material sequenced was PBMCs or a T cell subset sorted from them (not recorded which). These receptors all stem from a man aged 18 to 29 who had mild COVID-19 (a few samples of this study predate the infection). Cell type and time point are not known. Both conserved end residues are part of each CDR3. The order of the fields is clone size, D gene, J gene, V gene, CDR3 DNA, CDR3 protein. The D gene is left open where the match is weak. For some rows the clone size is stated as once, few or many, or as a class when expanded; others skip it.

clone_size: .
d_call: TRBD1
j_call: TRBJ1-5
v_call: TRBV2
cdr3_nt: TGTGCCAGCAGAGAGACGACAGGGGGGGATCGGCCCCAGCATTTT
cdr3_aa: CASRETTGGDRPQHF

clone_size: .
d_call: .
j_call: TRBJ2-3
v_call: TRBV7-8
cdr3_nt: TGTGCCAGCAGCGCAACAGGAGGCCTCAGCACAGATACGCAGTATTTT
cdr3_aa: CASSATGGLSTDTQYF

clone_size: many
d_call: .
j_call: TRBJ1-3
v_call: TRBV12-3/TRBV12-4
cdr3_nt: TGTGCCAGCAGTTTTTCTGGAAACACCATATATTTT
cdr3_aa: CASSFSGNTIYF

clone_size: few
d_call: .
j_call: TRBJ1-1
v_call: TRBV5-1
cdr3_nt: TGCGCCAGCAGCGGGGTCGGTGACACTGAAGCTTTCTTT
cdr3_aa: CASSGVGDTEAFF

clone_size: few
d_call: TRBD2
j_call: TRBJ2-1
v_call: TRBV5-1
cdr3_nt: TGCGCCAGCAGCCGGACTAGCGGGGGGGTCGGTAATGAGCAGTTCTTC
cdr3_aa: CASSRTSGGVGNEQFF

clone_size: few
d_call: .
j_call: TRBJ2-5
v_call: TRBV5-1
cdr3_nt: TGCGCCAGCAGCGGTCCAGGACAGCTCCAAGAGACCCAGTACTTC
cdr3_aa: CASSGPGQLQETQYF

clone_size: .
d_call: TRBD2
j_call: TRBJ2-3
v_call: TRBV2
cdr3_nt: TGTGCCAGCAGTTATACGGGACTAGCGGCGGATACGCAGTATTTT
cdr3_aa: CASSYTGLAADTQYF

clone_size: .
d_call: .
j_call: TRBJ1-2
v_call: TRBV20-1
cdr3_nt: TGCAGTGCTAGTTCAGGGTCTAACTATGGCTACACCTTC
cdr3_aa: CSASSGSNYGYTF

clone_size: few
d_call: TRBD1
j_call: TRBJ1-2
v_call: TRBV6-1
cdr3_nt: TGTGCCAGCAGTGAGGGACAGGGGGGTGGCTACACCTTC
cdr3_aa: CASSEGQGGGYTF

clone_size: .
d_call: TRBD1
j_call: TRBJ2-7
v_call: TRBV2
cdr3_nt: TGTGCCAGCAGGGGAACAGGGGGATCGAGGTACGAGCAGTACTTC
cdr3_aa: CASRGTGGSRYEQYF

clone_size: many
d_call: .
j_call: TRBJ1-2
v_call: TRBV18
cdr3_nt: TGTGCCAGCTCCCAGGACTATGGCTACACCTTC
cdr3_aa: CASSQDYGYTF

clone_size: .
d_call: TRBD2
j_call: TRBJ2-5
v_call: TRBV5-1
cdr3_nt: TGCGCCAGCAGCTTAACAGCGGGGGGGCTAAAAGAGACCCAGTACTTC
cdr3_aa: CASSLTAGGLKETQYF

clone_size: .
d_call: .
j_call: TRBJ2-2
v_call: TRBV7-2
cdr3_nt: TGTGCCAGCAGCTTAGTTGAGTCCGGGGAGCTGTTTTTT
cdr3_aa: CASSLVESGELFF

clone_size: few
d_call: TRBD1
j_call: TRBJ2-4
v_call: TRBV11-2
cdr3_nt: TGTGCCAGCAGCCCGATACAGGGGGCAACCAAAAACATTCAGTACTTC
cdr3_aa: CASSPIQGATKNIQYF

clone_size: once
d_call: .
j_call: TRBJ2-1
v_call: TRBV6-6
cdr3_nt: TGTGCCAGCAGGTATCGGGACCCACTTCCTAATGAGCAGTTCTTC
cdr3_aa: CASRYRDPLPNEQFF

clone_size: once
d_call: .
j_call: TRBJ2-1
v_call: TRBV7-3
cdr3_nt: TGTGCCAGCAGCTTCTCCGAAGGGAGCTACAATGAGCAGTTCTTC
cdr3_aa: CASSFSEGSYNEQFF

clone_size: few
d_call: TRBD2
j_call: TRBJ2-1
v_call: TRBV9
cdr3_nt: TGTGCCAGCAGCCCTCGACTAGCGAGAAGCTCCTACAATGAGCAGTTCTTC
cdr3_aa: CASSPRLARSSYNEQFF

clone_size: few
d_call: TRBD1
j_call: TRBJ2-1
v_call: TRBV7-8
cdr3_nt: TGTGCCAGCAGCTCGGACAGGGGGGACAATGAGCAGTTCTTC
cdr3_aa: CASSSDRGDNEQFF

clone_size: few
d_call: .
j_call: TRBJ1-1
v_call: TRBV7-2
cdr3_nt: TGTGCCAGCAGCCCCGGGGCGGGCACTGAAGCTTTCTTT
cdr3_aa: CASSPGAGTEAFF

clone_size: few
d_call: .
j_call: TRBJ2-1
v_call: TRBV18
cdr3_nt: TGTGCCAGCTCACCACTGGGGGTGGGCGATGAGCAGTTCTTC
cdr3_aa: CASSPLGVGDEQFF

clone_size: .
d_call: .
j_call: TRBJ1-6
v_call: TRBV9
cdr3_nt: TGTGCCAGCAGCGTAGGGATAGGAGATTATAATTCACCCCTCCACTTT
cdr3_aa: CASSVGIGDYNSPLHF

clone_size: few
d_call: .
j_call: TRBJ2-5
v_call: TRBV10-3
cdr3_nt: TGTGCCATCAGTGCGAACGAAGGGGAGACCCAGTACTTC
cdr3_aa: CAISANEGETQYF

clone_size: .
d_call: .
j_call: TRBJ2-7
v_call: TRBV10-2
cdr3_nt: TGCGCCAGCAACTCGTCCCTGTGCTACGAGCAGTACTTC
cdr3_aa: CASNSSLCYEQYF

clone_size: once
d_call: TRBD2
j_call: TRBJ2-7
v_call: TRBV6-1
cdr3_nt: TGTGCCAGCAGTGAAAGGCTAGCGGGCCCTGGGTACTTC
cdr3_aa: CASSERLAGPGYF